This T cell receptor (beta chain) came from a study of cytomegalovirus exposure and HLA in healthy donors. Primers included in the PCR were 60 Vbeta and 13 Jbeta primers. The data were produced by immunoSEQ multiplex PCR, yet TCRdb's version contains in-frame clones alone and is incomplete. Among some 120,000 clones listed, 75% to 80% were seen once. V lost 3 bases and J 7 bases, leaving 13 bases between the germline ends. Looked up from germline, CDR1 is MDHEN and CDR2 is SYDVKM. This CDR3 contains 15 residues. This clone was seen just once. This TCR was recovered from a woman aged 40 to 49 in good health and CMV-seronegative. The chain uses TRBV28 and TRBJ1-6; no definite D call. Sequencing input: PBMCs. The chain's CDR3 is CASSFAEGGNSPLHF. CDR3 coding DNA: TGTGCCAGCAGTTTCGCAGAGGGTGGGAATTCACCCCTCCACTTT. Drawing the rest from reference TRBV28 and TRBJ1-6, the complete variable domain is DVKVTQSSRYLVKRTGEKVFLECVQDMDHENMFWYRQDPGLGLRLIYFSYDVKMKEKGDIPEGYSVSREKKERFSLILESASTNQTSMYLCASSFAEGGNSPLHFGNGTRLTVT.